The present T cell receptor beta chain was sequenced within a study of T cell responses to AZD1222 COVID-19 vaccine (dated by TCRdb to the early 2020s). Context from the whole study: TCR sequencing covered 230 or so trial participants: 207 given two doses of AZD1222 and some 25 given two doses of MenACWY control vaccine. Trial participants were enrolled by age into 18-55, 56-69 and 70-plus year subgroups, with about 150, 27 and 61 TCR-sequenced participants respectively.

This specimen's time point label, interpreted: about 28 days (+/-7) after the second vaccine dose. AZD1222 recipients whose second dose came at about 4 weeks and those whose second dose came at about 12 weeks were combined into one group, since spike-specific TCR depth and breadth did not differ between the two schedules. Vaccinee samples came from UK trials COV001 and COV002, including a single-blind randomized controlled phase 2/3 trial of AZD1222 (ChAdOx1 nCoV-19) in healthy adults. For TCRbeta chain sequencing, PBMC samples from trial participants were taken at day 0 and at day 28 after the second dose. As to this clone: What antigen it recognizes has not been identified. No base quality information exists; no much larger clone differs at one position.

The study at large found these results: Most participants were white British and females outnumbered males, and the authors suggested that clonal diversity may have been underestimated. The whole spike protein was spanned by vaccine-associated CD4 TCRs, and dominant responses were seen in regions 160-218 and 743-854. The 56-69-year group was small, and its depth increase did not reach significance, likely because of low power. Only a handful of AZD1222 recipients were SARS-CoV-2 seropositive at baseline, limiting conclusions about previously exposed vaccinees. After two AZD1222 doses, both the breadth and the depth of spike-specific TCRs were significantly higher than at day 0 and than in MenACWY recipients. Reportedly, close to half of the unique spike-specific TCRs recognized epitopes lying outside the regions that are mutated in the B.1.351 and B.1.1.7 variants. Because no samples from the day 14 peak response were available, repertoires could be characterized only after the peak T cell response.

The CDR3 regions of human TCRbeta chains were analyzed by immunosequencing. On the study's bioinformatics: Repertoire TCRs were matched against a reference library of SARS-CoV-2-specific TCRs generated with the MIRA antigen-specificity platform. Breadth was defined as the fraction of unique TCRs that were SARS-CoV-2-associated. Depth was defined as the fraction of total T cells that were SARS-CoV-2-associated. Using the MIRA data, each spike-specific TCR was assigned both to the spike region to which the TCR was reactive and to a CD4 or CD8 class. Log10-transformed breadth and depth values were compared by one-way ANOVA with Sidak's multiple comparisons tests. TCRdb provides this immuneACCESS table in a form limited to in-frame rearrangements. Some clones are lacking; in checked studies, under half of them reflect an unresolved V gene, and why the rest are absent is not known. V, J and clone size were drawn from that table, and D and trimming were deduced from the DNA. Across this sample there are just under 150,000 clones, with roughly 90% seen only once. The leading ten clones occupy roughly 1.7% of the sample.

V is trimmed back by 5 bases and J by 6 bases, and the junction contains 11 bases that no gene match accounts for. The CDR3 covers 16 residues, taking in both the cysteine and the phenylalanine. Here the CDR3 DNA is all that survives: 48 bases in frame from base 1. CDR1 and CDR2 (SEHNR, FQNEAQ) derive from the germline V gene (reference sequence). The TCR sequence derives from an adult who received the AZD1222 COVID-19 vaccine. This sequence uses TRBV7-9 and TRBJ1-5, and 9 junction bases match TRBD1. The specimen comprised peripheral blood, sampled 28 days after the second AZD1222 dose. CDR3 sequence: CASSASTGGNRQPQHF. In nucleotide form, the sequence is TGTGCCAGCAGCGCCTCGACAGGGGGAAACCGTCAGCCCCAGCATTTT.